These T cell receptor beta chains were read from a single sample in a study of technical replicates of blood from several donors. Only in-frame clones appear in the TCRdb table, and some are missing; sequencing was by immunoSEQ multiplex PCR. The data hold 60,000 to 80,000 clones, with over 85% observed a single time. The material sequenced was PBMCs. The receptors were sampled from a human donor in good health. Some clones in this sample may be carry-over from other donors' samples. CDR3s include the opening cysteine and the closing phenylalanine or tryptophan. A D gene is named only where the DNA matches it firmly. Clone size, where shown, is once, few, many, or a class for clones that have expanded.

TRBV5-1	TRBJ1-6	NA	NA	CASSFLGRENSPLHF	TGCGCCAGCAGCTTCCTAGGCAGGGAAAATTCACCCCTCCACTTT
TRBV6-5	TRBJ1-3	NA	NA	CASSLGTSGNTIYF	TGTGCCAGCAGTTTAGGGACATCGGGAAACACCATATATTTT
TRBV5-4	TRBJ2-1	NA	NA	CASSPPDQGTNEQFF	TGTGCCAGCAGCCCTCCAGACCAGGGGACCAATGAGCAGTTCTTC
TRBV7-2	TRBJ2-3	NA	NA	CASSLSPGVSDTQYF	TGTGCCAGCAGCTTATCTCCGGGAGTGTCAGATACGCAGTATTTT
TRBV6-6	TRBJ2-1	NA	TRBD2	CASTLTSGRFEQFF	TGTGCCAGCACCCTGACTAGCGGGAGATTTGAGCAGTTCTTC
TRBV7-6	TRBJ2-5	NA	TRBD1	CASSHPGQGQETQYF	TGTGCCAGCAGCCATCCGGGACAGGGCCAAGAGACCCAGTACTTC
TRBV7-8	TRBJ2-7	NA	TRBD1	CASGRQGWSFRSYEQYF	TGTGCCAGCGGACGACAGGGTTGGAGTTTCCGGTCCTACGAGCAGTACTTC
TRBV19	TRBJ2-3	NA	NA	CASRYSSHSLTDTQYF	TGTGCCAGTAGGTATTCGAGTCACTCCCTGACAGATACGCAGTATTTT
TRBV7-2	TRBJ1-3	NA	NA	CASSLGLSGNTIYF	TGTGCCAGCAGCCTAGGACTCTCTGGAAACACCATATATTTT
TRBV4-3	TRBJ2-4	once	NA	CASSPLRGSKNIQYF	TGCGCTAGCAGCCCCCTTCGGGGATCCAAAAACATTCAGTACTTC
TRBV27	TRBJ1-1	NA	NA	CASSLVPVNTEAFF	TGTGCCAGCAGCCTAGTGCCGGTGAACACTGAAGCTTTCTTT
TRBV29-1	TRBJ2-2	NA	TRBD2	CSVASGSDTGELFF	TGCAGCGTGGCTAGCGGGAGTGATACCGGGGAGCTGTTTTTT
TRBV19	TRBJ2-3	NA	NA	CASRSVIRTDTQYF	TGTGCCAGCCGGTCCGTTATTCGCACAGATACGCAGTATTTT
TRBV7-2	TRBJ2-5	NA	TRBD2	CASSRAVNGAGGETQYF	TGTGCCAGCAGCCGCGCGGTTAACGGGGCGGGGGGAGAGACCCAGTACTTC
TRBV5-1	TRBJ2-5	few	TRBD2	CASSLAGGLAQETQYF	TGCGCCAGCAGCTTGGCCGGAGGACTAGCCCAAGAGACCCAGTACTTC
TRBV7-9	TRBJ2-1	NA	TRBD2	CASSPRTSGASYNEQFF	TGTGCCAGCAGCCCGAGGACTAGCGGGGCCTCCTACAATGAGCAGTTCTTC
TRBV4-1	TRBJ2-7	once	NA	CASSQEIPGLRDF	TGCGCCAGCAGCCAGGAAATTCCGGGACTTCGGGACTTC
TRBV11-3	TRBJ2-3	NA	NA	CASSSSGDTQYF	TGTGCCAGCAGCTCCTCCGGGGATACGCAGTATTTT
TRBV10-3	TRBJ2-7	once	TRBD1	CAIRPGTGNYEQYF	TGTGCCATCAGACCCGGGACAGGAAACTACGAGCAGTACTTC
TRBV25-1	TRBJ2-2	medium-sized	NA	CASTDRSNTGELFF	TGTGCCTCCACCGACAGGTCGAACACCGGGGAGCTGTTTTTT
TRBV10-2	TRBJ2-7	NA	NA	CASSVTRAEQYF	TGCGCCAGCAGTGTCACTAGAGCCGAGCAGTACTTC
TRBV6-5	TRBJ1-2	NA	TRBD1	CASSSSGQGARGYTF	TGTGCCAGCAGTTCCTCGGGACAGGGGGCGCGTGGCTACACCTTC
TRBV5-1	TRBJ2-7	once	TRBD2	CASSFLAGGQPYEQYF	TGCGCCAGCAGCTTCCTAGCGGGGGGTCAACCCTACGAGCAGTACTTC
TRBV2	TRBJ1-2	few	NA	CASSLPPGVRSIGYTF	TGTGCCAGCAGTCTCCCCCCGGGAGTTCGGTCGATCGGCTACACCTTC
TRBV4-3	TRBJ2-7	NA	NA	CASSQVYRAYEQYF	TGCGCCAGCAGCCAAGTCTACAGGGCCTACGAGCAGTACTTC
TRBV10-3	TRBJ2-5	NA	NA	CAISEDLGSGLYQETQYF	TGTGCCATCAGTGAGGACCTGGGGAGCGGCCTGTACCAAGAGACCCAGTACTTC
TRBV7-8	TRBJ1-3	NA	NA	CASSLSGNTIYF	TGTGCCAGCAGCTTGTCGGGAAACACCATATATTTT
TRBV27	TRBJ2-1	NA	NA	CASSMDSRTFNEQFF	TGTGCCAGCAGTATGGACAGCCGGACGTTTAATGAGCAGTTCTTC
TRBV9	TRBJ2-2	NA	NA	CASSARQSLNTGELFF	TGTGCCAGCAGCGCCAGACAGTCGCTGAACACCGGGGAGCTGTTTTTT
TRBV4-3	TRBJ2-7	NA	NA	CASSQMPGDSYEQYF	TGCGCCAGCAGCCAAATGCCGGGAGACTCCTACGAGCAGTACTTC
TRBV7-9	TRBJ2-1	once	TRBD2	CASSPRLAHYNEQFF	TGTGCCAGCAGCCCGCGACTAGCTCACTACAATGAGCAGTTCTTC
TRBV9	TRBJ1-3	NA	TRBD1	CASSVGPGGGGNTIYF	TGTGCCAGCAGCGTAGGGCCAGGGGGCGGAGGGAACACCATATATTTT
TRBV7-6	TRBJ2-2	few	NA	CASSPSANTGELFF	TGTGCCAGCAGCCCCAGTGCGAACACCGGGGAGCTGTTTTTT
TRBV5-4	TRBJ1-1	few	NA	CASSPGRDTEAFF	TGTGCCAGCAGCCCAGGGAGGGACACTGAAGCTTTCTTT
TRBV7-3	TRBJ2-1	NA	NA	CASSLGGQQFF	TGTGCCAGCAGCTTAGGGGGCCAGCAGTTCTTC
TRBV5-1	TRBJ1-2	once	TRBD1	CASSSQGQGGYTF	TGCGCCAGCAGCTCCCAAGGACAGGGTGGCTACACCTTC
TRBV7-9	TRBJ2-2	NA	NA	CASSLGLSTGELFF	TGTGCCAGCAGCTTAGGGTTGAGCACCGGGGAGCTGTTTTTT
TRBV7-8	TRBJ2-3	NA	NA	CASSLEGWGTDTQYF	TGTGCCAGCAGCTTAGAGGGGTGGGGCACAGATACGCAGTATTTT
TRBV4-2	TRBJ2-7	NA	NA	CASSRETGLAREQYF	TGTGCCAGCAGCCGAGAAACGGGACTCGCCCGCGAGCAGTACTTC
TRBV2	TRBJ1-1	NA	NA	CASRDWAAETEAFF	TGTGCCAGCAGGGACTGGGCGGCGGAGACTGAAGCTTTCTTT
TRBV14	TRBJ2-5	NA	TRBD1	CASSLDRVRVETQYF	TGTGCCAGCAGCCTGGACAGGGTGAGGGTCGAGACCCAGTACTTC
TRBV27	TRBJ2-3	NA	TRBD1	CASSLWTGLDTQYF	TGTGCCAGCAGTTTATGGACAGGGTTGGATACGCAGTATTTT
TRBV6-5	TRBJ1-1	NA	TRBD1	CASSYSTPGGTEAFF	TGTGCCAGCAGTTACTCTACCCCAGGGGGAACTGAAGCTTTCTTT
TRBV7-2	TRBJ2-1	NA	NA	CASSRGGSGEQFF	TGTGCCAGCAGCCGTGGAGGGTCGGGTGAGCAGTTCTTC
TRBV19	TRBJ1-1	few	TRBD1	CASSITSGGSNTEAFF	TGTGCCAGTAGTATCACGTCAGGGGGCTCGAACACTGAAGCTTTCTTT
TRBV19	TRBJ1-5	NA	TRBD1	CASIRDRASNQPQHF	TGTGCCAGTATCAGGGACAGGGCTAGCAATCAGCCCCAGCATTTT
TRBV4-2	TRBJ2-2	once	NA	CASSQDRTSITGELFF	TGTGCCAGCAGCCAAGACAGAACTAGCATCACCGGGGAGCTGTTTTTT